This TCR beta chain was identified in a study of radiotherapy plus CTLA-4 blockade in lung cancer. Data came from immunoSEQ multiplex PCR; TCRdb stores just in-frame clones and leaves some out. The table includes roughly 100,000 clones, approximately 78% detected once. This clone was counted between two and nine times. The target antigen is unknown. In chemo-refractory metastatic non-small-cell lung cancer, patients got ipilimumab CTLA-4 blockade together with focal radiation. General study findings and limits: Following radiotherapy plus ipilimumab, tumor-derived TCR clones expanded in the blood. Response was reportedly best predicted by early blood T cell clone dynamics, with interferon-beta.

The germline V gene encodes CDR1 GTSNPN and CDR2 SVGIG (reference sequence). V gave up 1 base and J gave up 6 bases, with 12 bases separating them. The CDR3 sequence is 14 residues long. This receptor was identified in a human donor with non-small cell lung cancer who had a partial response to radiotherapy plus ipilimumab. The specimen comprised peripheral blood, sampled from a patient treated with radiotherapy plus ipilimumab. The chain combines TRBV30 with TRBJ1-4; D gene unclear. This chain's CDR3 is CAWSATYSDEKLFF. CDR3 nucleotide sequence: TGTGCCTGGAGTGCTACTTATAGTGATGAAAAACTGTTTTTT.